The sample holds a few counts of the clone carrying this T cell receptor (beta chain). Those enrolled, adults aged 18 to 89 years, came from 25 or so US areas. Cohorts were determined from participant-reported clinical history. Symptom resolution, clearance, or two negative PCRs marked the recovered donors of Cohort 3. This entry belongs to a study of blood T cell repertoires in COVID-19. The overall study: In each case, the material was cDNA or gDNA derived from T cells, B-cell-depleted T cells, or PBMCs.

Repertoires were generated with immunoSEQ multiplex PCR, while TCRdb's copy carries only in-frame clones and drops some. The table records roughly 200,000 clones, about 81% of them present only once. Germline V CDR1 and CDR2: KGHSH, LQKENI. The CDR3 is 13 residues long. V lost 2 bases to trimming and J lost 6 bases, with 10 bases between them. This TCR came from a man aged 35 to 55 who had recovered from COVID-19. Sequencing was performed on PBMCs or T cells enriched from blood (not recorded which). The chain couples TRBV18 to TRBJ1-2, with D possibly matching TRBD1 (5 bases). The CDR3 protein is CASSPRTSDGYTF. The CDR3 nucleotides are TGTGCCAGCTCACCAAGGACAAGTGATGGCTACACCTTC.